The 6 T cell receptor beta chains in this list originate from one sample, sequenced in a study of patients and donors after allogeneic stem cell transplantation. TCRdb redid the calling of the RT-PCR reads with MiXCR, one entry per CDR3 protein. The sample lists roughly 190,000 distinct CDR3 sequences; 41% were seen once. The source material was blood, either unsorted or a sorted T cell fraction (not recorded which). All receptors derive from a human donor who was either an allogeneic HSCT recipient or a stem cell or donor lymphocyte infusion donor (not recorded which). It is not recorded whose cells these are; they may come from a transplant donor.

V and J are TRBV12-3 or TRBV12-4 and TRBJ1-5; 8 positions agree with TRBD1. V was pared by 5 bases and J by 4 bases, with 7 bases of the junction left unmatched. CDR3 length equals 15 residues. In DNA, the CDR3 is TGTGCCAGCAGTCCTCGGGACAGGCCGAATCAGCCCCAGCATTTT. This encodes CASSPRDRPNQPQHF.

The genes are TRBV15 and TRBJ2-3, with 11 bases matching TRBD2. Looked up from germline, CDR1 is LNHNV and CDR2 is YYDKDF (reference sequence). V shed 5 bases and J 2 bases; nucleotides not matched to a gene: 9. This CDR3 has 17 amino acids. As DNA, the CDR3 is TGTGCCACCAGCCCGCTGGGACTAGCGGAGTCCACAGATACGCAGTATTTT. It encodes CATSPLGLAESTDTQYF.

The rearrangement links TRBV20-1 to TRBJ1-4, with a tentative D call TRBD1 (5 bases). This CDR3 has 13 amino acids. Trimming cost V 3 bases and J 5 bases, with 10 bases left between them. Germline assignment: CDR1 DFQATT and CDR2 SNEGSKA (reference sequence). In DNA form, the CDR3 reads TGCAGTGCTAGGTCTGGGGGAAATGAAAAACTGTTTTTT. Its protein is CSARSGGNEKLFF.

The sample holds a few counts of this clonotype. The V gene is TRBV12-5, the J gene TRBJ1-2, with TRBD1 matching over 7 bases. The CDR3 has 16 residues. The germline gives CDR1 LGHNT, CDR2 FRNRAP. The V gene end was trimmed by 8 bases and the J gene end by 2 bases; junction bases not matched to a gene: 14. In nucleotides, the CDR3 is TGTGCTAGTTTGGGGTTAGGGACAGAACCCAACTATGGCTACACCTTC. Amino acid sequence: CASLGLGTEPNYGYTF.

The V and J genes are TRBV6-2 or TRBV6-3 and TRBJ2-7, with TRBD1 identical over 8 bases. Germline CDR1 reads MNHEY; CDR2 reads SVGEGT. V was clipped by 8 bases and J by 5 bases; unmatched bases: 5. The CDR3 sequence is 12 residues long. The DNA for the CDR3 is TGTGCCAGCGACGGGACAGGAAACGAGCAGTACTTC. Amino acid sequence: CASDGTGNEQYF.

The rearrangement joins TRBV28 to TRBJ2-1, with D possibly matching TRBD1 (5 bases). The CDR3 is 19 amino acids. Germline V gene lookup returns CDR1 MDHEN and CDR2 SYDVKM. V lost 2 bases and J 1 base, leaving 21 bases between the germline ends. The CDR3 bases are TGTGCCAGCAGTTTAGGGCAAATCTCACAGGAATTATCCTACAATGAGCAGTTCTTC. Its translation is CASSLGQISQELSYNEQFF.